Given below is one T cell receptor beta chain in context. Its matching antigen is unknown. Germline CDR1 and CDR2: SGHRS and YFSETQ. Trimming took off 7 bases at V and 5 bases at J, with 21 bases between the two ends. The CDR3 loop spans 15 amino acids. This sample was taken from a study of T cells in localized non-small cell lung cancer. The data were produced by immunoSEQ multiplex PCR, yet TCRdb's version contains in-frame clones alone and is incomplete. The data contain 75,000 to 95,000 clones, around 81% of them seen just once; the ten biggest clones take up roughly a fifth. Findings and limits, study-wide: Measurement of T cell clonality placed uninvolved adjacent lung highest, above the level in tumor. Those with higher blood T cell density had longer overall survival. Among the top 100 tumor clones, a median 57 appeared in adjacent lung. Tumor samples were not multi-region, leaving intratumor heterogeneity unexcluded.

This chain uses TRBV5-1 with TRBJ2-5; possible D gene TRBD2, 7 bases. The source of this sequence is a man aged 35 to 70 with stage II squamous cell lung carcinoma. Sequenced material: PBMCs, taken before any cancer treatment. CDR3 nucleotide sequence: TGCGCCAGCCGAGCCAGAGGGGGAGGGGAGGAGACCCAGTACTTC. It yields the protein CASRARGGGEETQYF.